The rows below give T cell receptor beta chains drawn from one sample of a study of shared clonotypes between healthy human individuals. Method: immunoSEQ multiplex PCR; TCRdb's copy keeps in-frame clones and lacks some. Here the sample spans around 2,000,000 clones, approximately 95% being singletons. Material: naive CD8+ T cells sorted from blood. The receptors were gathered from a man aged 18 to 29 in good health. Each CDR3 is given with its conserved first and last residue. The D gene is left open where the match is weak.

J gene | D gene | V gene | CDR3 protein | CDR3 DNA
TRBJ1-2 | TRBD1 | TRBV25-1 | CASSEGTVQGYTF | TGTGCCAGCAGTGAAGGGACAGTGCAGGGCTACACCTTC
TRBJ2-3 | TRBD2 | TRBV7-8 | CASSLAVAGVEDTQYF | TGTGCCAGCAGCTTAGCAGTAGCGGGAGTTGAAGATACGCAGTATTTT
TRBJ2-2 | NA | TRBV6-6 | CASSYLIPTGELFF | TGTGCCAGCAGTTACTTAATCCCAACCGGGGAGCTGTTTTTT
TRBJ1-5 | TRBD1 | TRBV6-1 | CASSSTGGSLQPQHF | TGTGCCAGCAGTTCGACAGGGGGATCTCTTCAGCCCCAGCATTTT
TRBJ2-7 | NA | TRBV2 | CASSEDSPYEQYF | TGTGCCAGCAGTGAAGACTCGCCCTACGAGCAGTACTTC
TRBJ1-1 | NA | TRBV5-6 | CASSLWPGAGTEAFF | TGTGCCAGCAGCTTGTGGCCAGGGGCGGGCACTGAAGCTTTCTTT
TRBJ1-1 | NA | TRBV6-5 | CASSSAPGLAEAFF | TGTGCCAGCAGTTCTGCCCCGGGGTTGGCTGAAGCTTTCTTT
TRBJ2-7 | TRBD1 | TRBV27 | CASSLWSGGAYEQYF | TGTGCCAGCAGTTTATGGTCAGGGGGTGCCTACGAGCAGTACTTC
TRBJ1-2 | NA | TRBV4-3 | CASSQDPPQGRGGYTF | TGCGCCAGCAGCCAAGATCCCCCGCAGGGACGTGGCGGCTACACCTTC
TRBJ1-1 | TRBD1 | TRBV5-6 | CASSLGQGSYTEAFF | TGTGCCAGCAGCTTGGGACAGGGATCCTACACTGAAGCTTTCTTT
TRBJ2-7 | NA | TRBV7-8 | CASSSPGAATYEQYF | TGTGCCAGCAGCTCCCCGGGTGCCGCAACCTACGAGCAGTACTTC
TRBJ2-7 | TRBD1 | TRBV6-1 | CASSDFPDRVLEEQYF | TGTGCCAGCAGTGACTTTCCGGACAGGGTCCTGGAAGAGCAGTACTTC
TRBJ1-2 | NA | TRBV6-6 | CASSYEGSGGYTF | TGTGCCAGCAGTTACGAGGGGTCAGGTGGCTACACCTTC
TRBJ1-2 | TRBD1 | TRBV11-2 | CASSIGTGGNYGYTF | TGTGCCAGCAGCATAGGGACAGGGGGGAACTATGGCTACACCTTC